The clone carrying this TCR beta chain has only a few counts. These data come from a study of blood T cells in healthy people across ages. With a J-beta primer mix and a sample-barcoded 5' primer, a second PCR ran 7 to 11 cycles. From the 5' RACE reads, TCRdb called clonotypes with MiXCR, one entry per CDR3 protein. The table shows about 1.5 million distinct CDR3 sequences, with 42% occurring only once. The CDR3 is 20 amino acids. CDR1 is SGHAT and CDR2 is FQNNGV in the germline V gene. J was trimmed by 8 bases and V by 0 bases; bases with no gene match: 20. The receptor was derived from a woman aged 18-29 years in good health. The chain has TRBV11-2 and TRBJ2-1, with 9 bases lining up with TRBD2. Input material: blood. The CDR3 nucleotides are TGTGCCAGCAGCTTAGAACAATTAGGGACTAGCAAAAGCCTAAGCGATGAGCAGTTCTTC. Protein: CASSLEQLGTSKSLSDEQFF.